This T cell receptor (beta chain) originates from a study of response to subunit inactivated influenza vaccine (dated by TCRdb to the late 2010s). For the wider study: To follow how T cells responded to a trivalent subunit inactivated influenza vaccine, the researchers relied on deep quantitative profiling of the T cell receptor repertoire. Overall study results and their limits: It was suggested by the authors that each seasonal influenza vaccination may recruit only a limited number of new T cells.

The CDR3 goes from the cysteine to the phenylalanine over 13 residues. The kept DNA is CDR3 alone, 39 bases in frame from the first base. The trim is 2 bases for V and 4 bases for J, with a gap of 8 bases between the germline ends. For CDR1 and CDR2, the germline V gene (reference sequence) lists SGHNT and YYREEE. Libraries were prepared through RT-PCR. TCRdb lists the instrument as Illumina HiSeq 2500. TCRdb handled the public reads itself, with Q25 trimming in fastp and clone calling in MiXCR, and kept productive beta chains. Rows matching on CDR3 protein sequence are summarized as one entry with the most common DNA and genes. The sample records hundreds of thousands of distinct CDR3 sequences, approximately 12% of which are singletons. Of the sample, roughly 10% falls within the top ten clones. In this sample, this clonotype turned up many times. This clone's antigen is unknown. No qualities accompany the bases; no much larger clone lies one base away.

The clonotype originates from a man over 45 who received an inactivated influenza vaccine. Donor details come from another sample of the same person, matched by shared clones. The V and J genes are TRBV5-4 and TRBJ2-3; possibly the D gene is TRBD1, per 6 matching bases. The material was PBMCs from blood, obtained on the day of vaccination. The bases are TGTGCCAGCAGCTTAAACAGGGCAGATACGCAGTATTTT. It is translated as CASSLNRADTQYF.